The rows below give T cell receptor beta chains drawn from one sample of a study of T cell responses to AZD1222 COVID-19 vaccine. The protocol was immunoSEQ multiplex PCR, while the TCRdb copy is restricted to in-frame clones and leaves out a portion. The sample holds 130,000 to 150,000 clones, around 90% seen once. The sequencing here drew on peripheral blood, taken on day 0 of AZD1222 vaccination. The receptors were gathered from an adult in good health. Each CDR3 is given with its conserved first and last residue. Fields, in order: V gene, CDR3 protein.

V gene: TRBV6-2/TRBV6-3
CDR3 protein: CASSRRSWDSFDSPLHF

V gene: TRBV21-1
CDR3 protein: CASLTQRRGTGYENTDSNQPQHF

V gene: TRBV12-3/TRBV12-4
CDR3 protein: CASSLNTGYGYTF

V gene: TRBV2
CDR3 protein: CASSDDGGIYMNTEAFF

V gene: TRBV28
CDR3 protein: CASSFQGAGKNIQYF

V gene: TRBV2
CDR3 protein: CASSDDRSYEQYF

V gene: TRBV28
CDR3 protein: CASSSSGTPQQPQHF

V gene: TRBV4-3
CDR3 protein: CASSQDNPGYEQYF

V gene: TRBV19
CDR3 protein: CASKPTPGNQPQHF

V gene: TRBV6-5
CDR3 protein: CASSTDRGTGNTIYF

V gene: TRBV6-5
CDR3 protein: CASSYSILEGYGYTF

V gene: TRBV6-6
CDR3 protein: CASKYVGGPGNEQFF

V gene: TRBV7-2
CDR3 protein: CASSLIGGAGSNYGYTF

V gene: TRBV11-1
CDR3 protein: CASSRWGTEAFF

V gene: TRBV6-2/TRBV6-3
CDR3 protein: CASSPTGSGQWVYGYTF

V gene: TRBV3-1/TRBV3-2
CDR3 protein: CASSQDRVRSYEQYF

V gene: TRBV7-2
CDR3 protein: CASSLGSSVNTGELFF

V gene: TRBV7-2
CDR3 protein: CASSLSGGPDEQYF

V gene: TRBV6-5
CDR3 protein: CASKKQGSNSPLHF

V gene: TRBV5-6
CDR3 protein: CASSLLAGGPSEETQYF

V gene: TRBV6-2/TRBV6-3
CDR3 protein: CASSDGDRTNYGYTF

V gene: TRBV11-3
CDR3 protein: CASSFEGRSNNEQFF

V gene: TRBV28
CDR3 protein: CASSLGLADYNEQFF

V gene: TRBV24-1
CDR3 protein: CATSDNRGKLFF

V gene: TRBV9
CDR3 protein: CASSATGTGATEQFF

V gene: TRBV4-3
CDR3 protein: CASSLRGGGEQFF

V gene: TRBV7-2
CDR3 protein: CASSSFEGGNQPQHF

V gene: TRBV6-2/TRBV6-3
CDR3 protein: CASTYADFQGETQYF

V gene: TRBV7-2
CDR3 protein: CASSASGSYEQYF

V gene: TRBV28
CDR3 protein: CASSLGVSGGSRTQYF

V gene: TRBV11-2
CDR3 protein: CASSPGTGEKLFF

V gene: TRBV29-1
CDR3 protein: CSVMTGRAYGYTF

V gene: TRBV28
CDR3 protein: CASRNSYRGADNEKLFF

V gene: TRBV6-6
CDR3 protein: CASTLRQTMNTEAFF

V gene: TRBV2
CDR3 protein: CASSAVPGQGGVSEQYF

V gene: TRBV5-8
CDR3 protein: CASPSTRDATNEKLFF

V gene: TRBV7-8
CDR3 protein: CASSSTGTGLYGYTF

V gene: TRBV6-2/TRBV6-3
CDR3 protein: CASSYRDLKHQPQHF

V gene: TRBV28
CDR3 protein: CASSLYGSGANVLTF